The clone carrying this T cell receptor beta chain was picked up a small number of times. What it binds is not known. The data originate from a study of identical twins. Points from the study as a whole: With monozygotic twins, out-of-frame TCR alpha sharing exceeded what models estimated. In cord blood, abundant beta clonotypes had fewer insertions; memory showed no trend.

Unique molecular identifiers were present on the cDNA, which also gained a universal primer site by template switching. Using its own MiXCR run on the 5' RACE reads, TCRdb lists one record per CDR3 protein. This sample has 700,000 to 950,000 distinct CDR3 sequences, with about 12% found just once. The sample was also reused in another study, on yellow fever vaccine responses in identical twins. That study reports: Reported findings indicate that twins' vaccine T cell responses seemed partially convergent, partially personalized.

Sample: PBMCs. This TCR derives from a young woman in good health.

CDR3 in amino acids: CSALPGTSITNEQFF. In DNA form, the CDR3 reads TGCAGTGCTCTACCCGGGACTAGCATCACAAATGAGCAGTTCTTC. The genes are TRBV20-1 and TRBJ2-1, with 9 bases identical to TRBD2. CDR3 length equals 15 residues. V shed 5 bases, J shed 7 bases, and the junction held 12 bases outside the gene matches. Germline-derived CDR1 and CDR2 are DFQATT and SNEGSKA (reference sequence).